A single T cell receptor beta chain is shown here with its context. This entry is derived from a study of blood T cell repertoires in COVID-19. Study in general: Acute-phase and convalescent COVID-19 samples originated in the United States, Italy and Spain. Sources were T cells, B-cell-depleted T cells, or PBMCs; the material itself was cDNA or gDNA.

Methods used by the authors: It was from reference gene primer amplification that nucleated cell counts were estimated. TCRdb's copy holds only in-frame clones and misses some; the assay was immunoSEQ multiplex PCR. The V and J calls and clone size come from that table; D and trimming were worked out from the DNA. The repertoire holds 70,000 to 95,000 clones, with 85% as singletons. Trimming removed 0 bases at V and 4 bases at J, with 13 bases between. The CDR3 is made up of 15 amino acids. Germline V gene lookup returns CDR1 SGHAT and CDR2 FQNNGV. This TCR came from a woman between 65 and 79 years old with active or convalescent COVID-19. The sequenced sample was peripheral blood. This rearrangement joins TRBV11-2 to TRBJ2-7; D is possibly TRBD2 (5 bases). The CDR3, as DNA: TGTGCCAGCAGCTTAGATCGCTTAGCGCAATACGAGCAGTACTTC. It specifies CASSLDRLAQYEQYF.